These 9 T cell receptor beta chains share one sample of origin, sequenced in a study of beta chain features in type 1 diabetes. Study outcomes and limitations: Type 1 diabetes patients had moderately but significantly shorter TCRB CDR3s in all four CD4+ subsets.

As every portion of the isolated RNA was reverse transcribed, the sequencing read expressed TCRB transcripts. Repertoires were generated with immunoSEQ multiplex PCR, while TCRdb's copy carries only in-frame clones and drops some. The sample carries about 150,000 clones, roughly 8% recorded once. No antigen has been identified for these receptors. Sample: central memory CD4+ T cells from blood. The origin of the receptors is a man younger than 30 with type 1 diabetes.

This chain joins TRBV5-1 and TRBJ2-2; possibly TRBD2 for D (7 bases). There are 16 residues in the CDR3. V was shortened by 0 bases and J by 7 bases, with 16 bases between the two germline ends. CDR1 and CDR2 (germline): SGHRS, YFSETQ. CDR3 coding DNA: TGCGCCAGCAGCTTGGCCGAAGGGGGGGCTGGCGGGGAGCTGTTTTTT. Its protein product is CASSLAEGGAGGELFF.

The table lists this clone with a few counts. This chain uses TRBV18 with TRBJ2-2; D unresolved. V lost 1 base to trimming and J lost 6 bases, with 12 bases between them. This CDR3 has 15 amino acids. Germline V gives CDR1 KGHSH, CDR2 LQKENI. The CDR3 is CASSPLIDSAGELFF. CDR3 nucleotides: TGTGCCAGCTCACCACTGATTGATTCAGCCGGGGAGCTGTTTTTT.

This chain joins TRBV30 and TRBJ2-5; unclear D gene. Per the germline V gene, CDR1 is GTSNPN and CDR2 is SVGIG (reference sequence). The CDR3 totals 16 residues. The ends were cut back, 0 bases at V and 3 bases at J, with 17 bases in the middle. CDR3 bases: TGTGCCTGGAGTGTAGGTAGGAGCAGTTTTGAAGAGACCCAGTACTTC. Amino acids: CAWSVGRSSFEETQYF.

This clone has a handful of counts. The chain has TRBV7-9 and TRBJ2-5, with a tentative D call TRBD1 (7 bases). This CDR3 comprises 18 residues. The germline gives CDR1 SEHNR, CDR2 FQNEAQ (reference sequence). With 4 bases removed from V and 3 bases from J, the gap between germline ends came to 24 bases. CDR3 sequence reads: CASSSGWGGQATKETQYF. In nucleotides, the CDR3 is TGTGCCAGCAGCTCAGGATGGGGAGGACAGGCAACAAAAGAGACCCAGTACTTC.

J is TRBJ2-3 and V is TRBV28; the D gene is possibly TRBD2 (5 bases). Germline CDR1 reads MDHEN; CDR2 reads SYDVKM. V lost 5 bases, J lost 4 bases, and 10 bases lay in between. This CDR3 is 13 amino acids long. The DNA for the CDR3 is TGTGCCAGCAGTGTCGCGGGCTCAGATACGCAGTATTTT. Amino acids: CASSVAGSDTQYF.

This clone was seen more than once but under ten times. V usage is TRBV5-1 and J usage is TRBJ1-4; possible D gene TRBD1, 6 bases. The CDR3 sequence is 15 residues long. Germline values: CDR1 SGHRS, CDR2 YFSETQ. V was cut by 3 bases and J by 7 bases, with 16 bases left in between. The CDR3 DNA reads TGCGCCAGCAGCTCCGCAGGGGTCGAGGGTGAAAAACTGTTTTTT. Translated: CASSSAGVEGEKLFF.

CDR3 DNA: TGTGCCAGCAGCTCTAATAGCCCGGACTACAATGAGCAGTTCTTC. Translation gives CASSSNSPDYNEQFF. The V gene is TRBV7-2, the J gene TRBJ2-1; D not resolved. Trimming took off 4 bases at V and 3 bases at J, with 13 bases between the two ends. Per germline, CDR1 SGHTA and CDR2 FQGNSA. The CDR3 has 15 residues.

A few counts support this clone. This rearrangement joins TRBV5-6 to TRBJ2-1, with 9 nucleotides matching TRBD2. The CDR3 runs to 19 residues. CDR1 is SGHDT and CDR2 is YYEEEE in the germline V gene. V was clipped by 4 bases and J by 1 base; unmatched bases: 15. The CDR3, as DNA: TGTGCCAGCAGCCCCTCCGGCGGGGGGGCTTTAAGGTCCTACAATGAGCAGTTCTTC. This translates into CASSPSGGGALRSYNEQFF.

The chain links TRBV6-5 to TRBJ2-5; 10 positions match TRBD1. Per the germline V gene, CDR1 is MNHEY and CDR2 is SVGAGI. V lost 5 bases, J lost 1 base, and 4 bases stayed unmatched. The CDR3 consists of 15 residues. The CDR3 sequence is CASSGTGAPQETQYF. The CDR3 DNA reads TGTGCCAGCAGTGGGACAGGGGCCCCCCAAGAGACCCAGTACTTC.